Below, 10 T cell receptor beta chains from the same sample are listed, as sequenced in a study of regulatory T cells in long-lasting Graves disease listed by TCRdb under 2021. Library prep was done by multiplex PCR. The run used an Illumina HiSeq 4000. TCR beta libraries were built with iRepertoire HTBI primers and Arm-PCR amplification of CDR3 regions. Using fastp at Q25 and MiXCR, TCRdb reprocessed the public reads and kept productive beta chains. Identical CDR3 proteins give one entry, which carries the most common genes and DNA. Here the sample has 200,000 to 250,000 distinct CDR3 sequences; roughly 20% occur a single time. Together, the top ten hold about 11% of the sample. This sample's time point label indicates: newly diagnosed GD, antithyroid drugs for less than 3 months. RNA was extracted from PBMCs in TRIzol for both TCR sequencing and RNA sequencing. This sample was shared with a second study, whose subject was T cells in Graves' hyperthyroidism and ophthalmopathy.

Source: peripheral blood mononuclear cells (PBMCs), taken at new diagnosis, from a patient treated with antithyroid drugs. These receptors all come from a woman under 40 with Graves disease. Donor details come from another sample of the same person, matched by shared clones.

Comments on this clonotype: A far more abundant clone sits one base away, making this likely a read error. V usage is TRBV7-9 and J usage is TRBJ2-2; 11 nucleotides match TRBD2. In germline, CDR1 is SEHNR, CDR2 FQNEAQ (reference sequence). This CDR3 is 17 amino acids long. The CDR3 region is CAGSLRLAGGGTGELFF. In DNA, the CDR3 is TGTGCCGGCAGCTTACGGCTAGCGGGAGGTGGGACCGGGGAGCTGTTTTTT.

Concerning this clonotype itself: The junction does not match germline at one end; this may be a read error. This chain connects TRBV7-7 to TRBJ2-1; D is ambiguous. The germline gives CDR1 SSHAT, CDR2 FNYEAQ (reference sequence). The CDR3 extends over 14 amino acids. CDR3 region: CASSLGFRGAEQFF. DNA of the CDR3: TGTGCTAGCAGCTTAGGCTTCCGAGGCGCCGAGCAGTTCTTC.

This sequence joins TRBV20-1 and TRBJ1-5; TRBD1 agrees at 11 bases. The CDR3 sequence is 17 residues long. J lost 0 bases, V lost 2 bases, and 6 bases had no gene match. Germline V lookup: CDR1 DFQATT, CDR2 SNEGSKA (reference sequence). In nucleotides, the CDR3 is TGCAGTGCTAGATTATCGGGGACAGGGGGTAGCAATCAGCCCCAGCATTTT. Protein sequence: CSARLSGTGGSNQPQHF.

This clonotype was seen many times. The chain joins TRBV15 to TRBJ1-1; D remains unclear. Trimming took off 1 base at V and 3 bases at J, with 6 bases between the two ends. The CDR3 totals 13 residues. In germline, CDR1 is LNHNV, CDR2 YYDKDF (reference sequence). CDR3 in DNA: TGTGCCACCAGCAGAGGATGGGACACTGAAGCTTTCTTT. Protein product: CATSRGWDTEAFF.

The table lists this clonotype with a count of one. The chain recombines TRBV28 with TRBJ1-1; 7 bases are shared with TRBD1. Germline-derived CDR1 and CDR2 are MDHEN and SYDVKM. The CDR3 loop spans 15 amino acids. With V trimmed by 4 bases and J by 3 bases, 8 bases remained unmatched. The CDR3 loop is CASSSGTGQYTEAFF. CDR3 sequence (DNA): TGTGCCAGCAGTTCGGGGACGGGACAGTACACTGAAGCTTTCTTT.

In this sample, this clonotype turned up many times. In DNA, the CDR3 is TGCAGTGCTAGAGTCCGGGGCGGGGAGCAGTTCTTC. It is translated as CSARVRGGEQFF. The V and J genes are TRBV20-1 and TRBJ2-1, with D perhaps being TRBD1 or TRBD2 (5 bases each). V lost 1 base and J 10 bases, leaving 11 bases between the germline ends. This CDR3 has 12 residues. Germline-derived CDR1 and CDR2 are DFQATT and SNEGSKA (reference sequence).

This rearrangement joins TRBV19 to TRBJ2-4; D ambiguous. Per the germline V gene, CDR1 is LNHDA and CDR2 is SQIVND (reference sequence). The CDR3 contains 15 residues. V shed 5 bases and J shed 1 base, with 12 bases lying between them. CDR3 protein: CASSGIKFAKNIQYF. DNA for the CDR3: TGTGCCAGTAGTGGGATCAAGTTCGCCAAAAACATTCAGTACTTC. Supplemented by reference TRBV19 and TRBJ2-4, the full variable domain reads DGGITQSPKYLFRKEGQNVTLSCEQNLNHDAMYWYRQDPGQGLRLIYYSQIVNDFQKGDIAEGYSVSREKKESFPLTVTSAQKNPTAFYLCASSGIKFAKNIQYFGAGTRLSVL.

The table lists this clonotype with many counts. V and J are TRBV27 and TRBJ1-1; the match to TRBD1 covers 7 bases. CDR3 length: 15 residues. After removal of 3 bases from V and 5 bases from J, the junction contained 9 bases not matched to a gene. The germline gives CDR1 MNHEY, CDR2 SMNVEV (reference sequence). The CDR3 DNA reads as TGTGCCAGCAGTTTTTCACAGGGGAGACAGACTGAAGCTTTCTTT. Its protein product is CASSFSQGRQTEAFF.

This clonotype was found many times. This sequence joins TRBV7-8 and TRBJ1-5, with 11 bases identical to TRBD1. V was pared by 5 bases and J by 3 bases, with 9 bases of the junction left unmatched. The CDR3 runs 17 residues. The germline CDR1 and CDR2 sequences are SGHVS and FQNEAQ. The CDR3 reads CASSAPPGQGVNQPQHF. CDR3 bases: TGTGCCAGCAGCGCACCTCCGGGACAGGGGGTCAATCAGCCCCAGCATTTT.

This clonotype has ten or more counts. This chain connects TRBV7-6 to TRBJ2-7, with 7 bases that match TRBD2. The ends lost 0 bases at V and 1 base at J; junction bases unmatched: 3. Germline V gene lookup returns CDR1 SGHVS and CDR2 FNYEAQ. The CDR3 loop spans 15 amino acids. The CDR3 sequence is CASSLASGPSYEQYF. The CDR3, as DNA: TGTGCCAGCAGCTTAGCTAGCGGGCCTTCCTACGAGCAGTACTTC.